In its sample, the clone carrying this T cell receptor (beta chain) was seen a few times. Its antigen is not identified. Via CD45RO/CCR7/CD25/CD127/CD95/CD27, cells of the CD4+ naive, central memory, regulatory and stem cell-like memory subsets were sorted. Sorted populations all had greater than 95% purity. This specimen comes from a study of beta chain features in type 1 diabetes. Study results and caveats: All four CD4+ subsets from Type 1 diabetes patients carried moderately but significantly shorter TCRB CDR3s.

V lost 3 bases, J lost 2 bases, and 13 bases lay in between. Germline V lookup: CDR1 SNHLY, CDR2 FYNNEI. This CDR3 has 15 residues. cDNA synthesis used the whole RNA isolate, giving expressed TCRB sequences. Method: immunoSEQ multiplex PCR; TCRdb's copy keeps in-frame clones and lacks some. The sample contains about 340,000 clones, 7% to 10% of which appear only once. The J gene is TRBJ1-2, the V gene TRBV2, with D possibly TRBD1 on 6 matching bases. Source material: central memory CD4+ T cells from blood. This clonotype was obtained from a man aged 30 to 45 with type 1 diabetes. The CDR3 DNA reads TGTGCCAGCAGTGACAACAGGGCTGTCAACTATGGCTACACCTTC. Protein: CASSDNRAVNYGYTF.